This TCR beta chain was identified during a study of blood T cell repertoires in COVID-19. Study at large: There were acute and convalescent COVID-19 samples, and they came from the United States, Italy and Spain.

CDR1 and CDR2 from the germline V gene are SQVTM and ANQGSEA. The V and J ends lost 4 bases and 3 bases respectively, with 12 bases between them. The CDR3 length is 13 residues. Individuals drawn from 24 US areas were roughly 18 to 95 years old. Donors of Cohort 3 who recovered were those that had two negative PCRs, clearance, or symptom resolution. Assay used: immunoSEQ multiplex PCR; TCRdb lists only in-frame clones, some missing. The sample yields some 200,000 clones, 89% seen once. Sequenced material: PBMCs or T cells enriched from blood (not recorded which). This sequence originates from a woman aged 18-35 years who had recovered from COVID-19. The J gene is TRBJ1-1, the V gene TRBV29-1, with a tentative D call TRBD1 (6 bases). The CDR3 DNA reads TGCAGCGTTGGAGTTAACAGGGACACTGAAGCTTTCTTT. Amino acids: CSVGVNRDTEAFF.